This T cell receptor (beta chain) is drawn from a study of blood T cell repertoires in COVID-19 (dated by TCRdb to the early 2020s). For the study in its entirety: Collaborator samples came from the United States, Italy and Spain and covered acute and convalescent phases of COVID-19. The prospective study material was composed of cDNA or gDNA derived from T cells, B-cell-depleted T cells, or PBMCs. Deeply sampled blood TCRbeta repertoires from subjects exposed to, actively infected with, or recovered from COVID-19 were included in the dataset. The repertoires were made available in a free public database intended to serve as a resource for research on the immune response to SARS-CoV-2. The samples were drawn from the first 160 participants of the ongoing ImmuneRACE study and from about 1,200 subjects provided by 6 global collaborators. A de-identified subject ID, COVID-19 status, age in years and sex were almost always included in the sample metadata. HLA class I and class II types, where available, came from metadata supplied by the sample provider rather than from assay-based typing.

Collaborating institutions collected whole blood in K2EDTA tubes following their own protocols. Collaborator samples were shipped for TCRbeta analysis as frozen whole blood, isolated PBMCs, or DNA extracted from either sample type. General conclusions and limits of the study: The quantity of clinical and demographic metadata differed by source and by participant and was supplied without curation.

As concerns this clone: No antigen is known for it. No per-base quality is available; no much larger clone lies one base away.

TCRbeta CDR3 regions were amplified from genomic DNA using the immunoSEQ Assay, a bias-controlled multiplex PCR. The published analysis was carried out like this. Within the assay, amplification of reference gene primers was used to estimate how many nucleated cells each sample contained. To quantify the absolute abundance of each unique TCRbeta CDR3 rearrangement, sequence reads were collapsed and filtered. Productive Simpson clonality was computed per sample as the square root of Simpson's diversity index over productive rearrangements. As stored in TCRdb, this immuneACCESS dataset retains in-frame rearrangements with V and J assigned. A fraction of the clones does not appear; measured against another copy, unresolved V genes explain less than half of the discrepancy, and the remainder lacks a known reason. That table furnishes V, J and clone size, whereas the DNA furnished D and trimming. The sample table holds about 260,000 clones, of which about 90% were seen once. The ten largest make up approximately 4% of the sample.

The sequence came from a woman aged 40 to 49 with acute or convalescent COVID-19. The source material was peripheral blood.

For the CDR3, the sequence is CASSSTTGVLNEQFF. The DNA sequence is TGCGCCAGCAGCTCGACCACGGGGGTGCTAAATGAGCAGTTCTTC. The chain couples TRBV5-1 to TRBJ2-1; perhaps TRBD2 is the D gene, with 6 bases matching. From its cysteine to its phenylalanine, the CDR3 spans 15 amino acids. The retained sequence is limited to the CDR3, 45 bases, with the frame set at the first base. The germline V gene gives CDR1 as SGHRS and CDR2 as YFSETQ. V is reduced by 3 bases and J by 7 bases, leaving a spacing of 17 bases between them.